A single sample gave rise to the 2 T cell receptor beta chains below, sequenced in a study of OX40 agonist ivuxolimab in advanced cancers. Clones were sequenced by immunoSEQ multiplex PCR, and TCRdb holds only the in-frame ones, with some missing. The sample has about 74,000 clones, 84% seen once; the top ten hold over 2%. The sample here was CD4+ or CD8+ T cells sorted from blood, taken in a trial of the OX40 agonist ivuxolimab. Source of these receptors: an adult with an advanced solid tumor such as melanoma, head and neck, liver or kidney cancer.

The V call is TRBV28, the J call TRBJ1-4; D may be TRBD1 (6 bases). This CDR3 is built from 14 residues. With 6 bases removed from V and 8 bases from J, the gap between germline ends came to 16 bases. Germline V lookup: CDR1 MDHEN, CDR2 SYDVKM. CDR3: CASRRLGAGEKLFF. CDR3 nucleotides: TGTGCCAGCAGGAGACTGGGGGCGGGGGAAAAACTGTTTTTT.

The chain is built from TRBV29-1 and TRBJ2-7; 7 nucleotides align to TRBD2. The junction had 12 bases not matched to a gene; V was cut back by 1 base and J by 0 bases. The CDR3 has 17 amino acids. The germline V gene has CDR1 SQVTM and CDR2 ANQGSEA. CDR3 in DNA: TGCAGCGTTGAAGGACCCCTCCGGGCGGGGGACTCCTACGAGCAGTACTTC. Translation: CSVEGPLRAGDSYEQYF.